The rows below give T cell receptor beta chains drawn from one sample of a study of T cells in tumors after PD-1 blockade. Generated by immunoSEQ multiplex PCR, the TCRdb table keeps only in-frame clones and is missing some. The sample has some 60,000 clones; 80% are singletons. The sequences come from PBMCs, collected before anti-PD-1 treatment. Source of these receptors: a human donor with basal cell carcinoma. Each CDR3 is given with its conserved first and last residue. Each record gives: CDR3 protein, V gene.

CASSFPTHDEQYF,TRBV7-9
CSVRGGATNEKLFF,TRBV29-1
CASSLAGVREKLFF,TRBV7-9
CASSRDRDRASNEQFF,TRBV18
CASGLVRTFTYEQYF,TRBV12-5
CATSSGYEQYF,TRBV15
CASSETLAGGETQYF,TRBV10-1
CASSYFLPVDTQYF,TRBV6-6
CASNFWGPLETQYF,TRBV7-2
CASSLYTGASTDTQYF,TRBV19
CASKERTVSNQPQHF,TRBV19
CASSFGGGAYNEQFF,TRBV7-9
CASSSRDRIYGYTF,TRBV11-1
CASSQGTANQPQHF,TRBV3-1/TRBV3-2
CASSIRWGQGDQPQHF,TRBV19
CASRTGGLNTQYF,TRBV2
CASSLTLDLTGNNSYNEQFF,TRBV11-3
CASSLLIRTLNTEAFF,TRBV5-5
CASSRGVSGGSTDTQYF,TRBV3-1/TRBV3-2
CASSRRDFKETQYF,TRBV11-3
CASSVGTGGNYGYTF,TRBV9
CASSYLVRDDSYEQYF,TRBV6-9
CASSWETGELFF,TRBV6-5
CASRGQGGTDTQYF,TRBV27
CASSPFSAGYNQPQHF,TRBV7-6
CASSPAGGSYGYTF,TRBV5-1
CASSLAGQQPQHF,TRBV27
CARGGWVGDTTTGYTF,TRBV6-6
CASSHRTENEKLFF,TRBV3-1/TRBV3-2
CASREDRGVTEAFF,TRBV6-5
CASSFGTGNTEAFF,TRBV7-2
CASSSRQGMRTEAFF,TRBV7-3
CASSLAGGVHEQYF,TRBV5-1